This T cell receptor beta chain comes out of a study of blood T cell repertoires in COVID-19. At the level of the study: Sites in the United States, Italy and Spain provided acute and convalescent COVID-19 samples.

Germline assignment: CDR1 SGHRS and CDR2 YFSETQ. The V segment lost 0 bases and the J segment 8 bases; nucleotides outside the gene matches: 6. This CDR3 has 15 residues. Method: immunoSEQ multiplex PCR; TCRdb's copy keeps in-frame clones and lacks some. Here the sample spans about 200,000 clones, about 86% being singletons. This rearrangement joins TRBV5-1 to TRBJ1-2, with 11 bases identical to TRBD1. The receptor was derived from a woman aged 50 to 60 with COVID-19, enrolled during active disease. The source material was peripheral blood. The DNA of the CDR3 is TGCGCCAGCAGCTTGGGTGGACAGGGGGCGAAGGGCTACACCTTC. Residues: CASSLGGQGAKGYTF.